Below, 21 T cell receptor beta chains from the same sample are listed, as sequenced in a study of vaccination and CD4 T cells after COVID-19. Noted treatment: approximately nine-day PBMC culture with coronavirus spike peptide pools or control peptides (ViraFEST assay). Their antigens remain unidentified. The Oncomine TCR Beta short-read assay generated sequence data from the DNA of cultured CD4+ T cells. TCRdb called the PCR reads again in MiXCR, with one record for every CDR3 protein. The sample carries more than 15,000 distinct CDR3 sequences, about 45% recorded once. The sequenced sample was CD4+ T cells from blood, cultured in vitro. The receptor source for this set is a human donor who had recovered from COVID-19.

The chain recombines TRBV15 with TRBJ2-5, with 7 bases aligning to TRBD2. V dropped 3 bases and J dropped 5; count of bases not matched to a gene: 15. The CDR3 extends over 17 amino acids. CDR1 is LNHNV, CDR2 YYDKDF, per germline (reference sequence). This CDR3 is CATSRGVGGGPWETQYF. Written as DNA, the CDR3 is TGTGCCACCAGCAGGGGAGTGGGGGGAGGGCCTTGGGAGACCCAGTACTTC.

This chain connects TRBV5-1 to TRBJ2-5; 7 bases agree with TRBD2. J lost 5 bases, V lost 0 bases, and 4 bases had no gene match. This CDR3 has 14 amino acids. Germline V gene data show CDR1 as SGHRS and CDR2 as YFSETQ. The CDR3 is CASSLERGGETQYF. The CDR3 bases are TGCGCCAGCAGCTTGGAGCGGGGAGGGGAGACCCAGTACTTC.

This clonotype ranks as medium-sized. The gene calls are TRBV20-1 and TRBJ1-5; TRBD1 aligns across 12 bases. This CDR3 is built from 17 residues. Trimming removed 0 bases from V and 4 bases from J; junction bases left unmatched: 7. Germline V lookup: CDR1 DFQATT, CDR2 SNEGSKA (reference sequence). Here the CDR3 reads CSARDPGQGAWNQPQHF. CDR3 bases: TGCAGTGCTAGAGACCCGGGACAGGGGGCTTGGAATCAGCCCCAGCATTTT.

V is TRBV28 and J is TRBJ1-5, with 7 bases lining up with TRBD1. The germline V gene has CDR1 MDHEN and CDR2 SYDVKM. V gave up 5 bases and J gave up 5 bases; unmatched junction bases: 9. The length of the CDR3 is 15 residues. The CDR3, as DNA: TGTGCCAGCAGTCCAGGGGGGGCCGGCGATCAGCCCCAGCATTTT. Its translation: CASSPGGAGDQPQHF. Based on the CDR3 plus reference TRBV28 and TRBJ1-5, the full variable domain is DVKVTQSSRYLVKRTGEKVFLECVQDMDHENMFWYRQDPGLGLRLIYFSYDVKMKEKGDIPEGYSVSREKKERFSLILESASTNQTSMYLCASSPGGAGDQPQHFGDGTRLSIL.

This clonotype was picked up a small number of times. This CDR3 is CASSLSSYRNEQFF. Here the CDR3 DNA reads TGTGCCAGCAGTTTATCCTCTTATAGAAATGAGCAGTTCTTC. The chain joins TRBV28 to TRBJ2-1; no reliable D call. Germline V gene data show CDR1 as MDHEN and CDR2 as SYDVKM. The CDR3 covers 14 residues. Trimming left V 1 base short and J 7 bases short, with 11 bases between.

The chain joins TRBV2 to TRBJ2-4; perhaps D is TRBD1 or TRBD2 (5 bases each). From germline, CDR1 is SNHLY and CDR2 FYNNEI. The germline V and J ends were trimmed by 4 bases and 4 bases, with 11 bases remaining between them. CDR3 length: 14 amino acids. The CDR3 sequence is CASSVGTLKNIQYF. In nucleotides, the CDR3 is TGTGCCAGCAGTGTTGGGACCTTAAAAAACATTCAGTACTTC.

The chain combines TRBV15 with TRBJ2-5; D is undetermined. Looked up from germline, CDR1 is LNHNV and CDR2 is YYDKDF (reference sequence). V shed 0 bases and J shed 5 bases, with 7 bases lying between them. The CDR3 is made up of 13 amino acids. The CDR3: CATSRDLVETQYF. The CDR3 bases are TGTGCCACCAGCAGAGATCTGGTGGAGACCCAGTACTTC.

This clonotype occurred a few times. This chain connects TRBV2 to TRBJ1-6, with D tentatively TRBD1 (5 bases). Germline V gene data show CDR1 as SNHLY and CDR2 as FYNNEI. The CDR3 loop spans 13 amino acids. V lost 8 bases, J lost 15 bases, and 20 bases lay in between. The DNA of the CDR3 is TGTGCCAGCTCCGCGGCGCCCAGGGTTGTCCTCCACTTT. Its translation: CASSAAPRVVLHF.

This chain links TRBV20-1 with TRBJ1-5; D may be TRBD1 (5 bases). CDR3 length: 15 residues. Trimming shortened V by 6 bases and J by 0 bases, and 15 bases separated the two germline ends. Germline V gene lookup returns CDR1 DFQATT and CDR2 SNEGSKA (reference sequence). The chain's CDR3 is CSAPPAGFSNQPQHF. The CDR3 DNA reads TGCAGTGCCCCCCCTGCAGGGTTTAGCAATCAGCCCCAGCATTTT.

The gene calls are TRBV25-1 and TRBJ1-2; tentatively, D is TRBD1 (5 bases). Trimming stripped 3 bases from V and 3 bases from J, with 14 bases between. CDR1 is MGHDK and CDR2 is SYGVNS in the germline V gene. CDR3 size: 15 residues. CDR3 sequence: CASSDPRTGDYGYTF. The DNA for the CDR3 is TGTGCCAGCAGTGACCCGAGGACGGGGGACTATGGCTACACCTTC.

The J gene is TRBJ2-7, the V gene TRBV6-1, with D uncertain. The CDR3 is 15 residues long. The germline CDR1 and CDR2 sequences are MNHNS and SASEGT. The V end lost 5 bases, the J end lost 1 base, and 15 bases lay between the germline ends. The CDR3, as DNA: TGTGCCAGCAGTACCCAAGATTATCGTTCCTACGAGCAGTACTTC. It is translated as CASSTQDYRSYEQYF.

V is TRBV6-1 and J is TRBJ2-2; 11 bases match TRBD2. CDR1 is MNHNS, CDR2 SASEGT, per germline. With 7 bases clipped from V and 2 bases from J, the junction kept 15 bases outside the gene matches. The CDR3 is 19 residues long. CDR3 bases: TGTGCCAGCATTCATCCTGCAGGGCTAGCGGGAGGTAACACCGGGGAGCTGTTTTTT. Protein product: CASIHPAGLAGGNTGELFF.

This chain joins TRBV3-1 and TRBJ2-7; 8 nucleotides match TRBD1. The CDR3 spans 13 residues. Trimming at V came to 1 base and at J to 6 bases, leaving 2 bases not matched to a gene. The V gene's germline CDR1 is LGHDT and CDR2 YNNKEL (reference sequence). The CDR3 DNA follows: TGTGCCAGCAGCCAAGGACAGGGGCGCGAGCAGTACTTC. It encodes CASSQGQGREQYF.

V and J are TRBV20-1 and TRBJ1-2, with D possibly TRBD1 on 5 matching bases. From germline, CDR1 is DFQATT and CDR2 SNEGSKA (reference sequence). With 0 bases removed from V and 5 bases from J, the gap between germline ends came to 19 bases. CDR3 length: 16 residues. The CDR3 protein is CSARDTAGGAFYGYTF. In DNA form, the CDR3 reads TGCAGTGCTAGAGATACGGCGGGGGGAGCGTTTTATGGCTACACCTTC.

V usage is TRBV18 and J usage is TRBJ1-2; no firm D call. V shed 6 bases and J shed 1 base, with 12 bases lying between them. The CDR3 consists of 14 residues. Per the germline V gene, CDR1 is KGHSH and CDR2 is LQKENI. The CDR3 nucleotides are TGTGCCAGCTCGCCGCAGGAGGATAACTATGGCTACACCTTC. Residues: CASSPQEDNYGYTF.

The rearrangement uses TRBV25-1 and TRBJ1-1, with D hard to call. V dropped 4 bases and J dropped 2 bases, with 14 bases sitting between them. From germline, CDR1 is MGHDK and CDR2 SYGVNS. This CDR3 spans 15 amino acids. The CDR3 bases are TGTGCCAGCAGTGCGAGCAGGACGGGTAACACTGAAGCTTTCTTT. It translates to CASSASRTGNTEAFF.

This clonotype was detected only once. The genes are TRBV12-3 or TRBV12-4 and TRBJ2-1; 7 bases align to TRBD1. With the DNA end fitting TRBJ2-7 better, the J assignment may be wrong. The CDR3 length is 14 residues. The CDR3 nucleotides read TGTGCCAGCACCTTCCGACAGGGTTTTGGCGAGCAGTACTTC. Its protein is CASTFRQGFGEQYF.

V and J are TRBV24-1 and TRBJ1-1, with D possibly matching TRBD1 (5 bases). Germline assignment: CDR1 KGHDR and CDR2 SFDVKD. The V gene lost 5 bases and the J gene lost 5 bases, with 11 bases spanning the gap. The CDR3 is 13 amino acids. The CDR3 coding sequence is TGTGCCACCAGTGGAGGGGTGGAAACTGAAGCTTTCTTT. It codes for CATSGGVETEAFF.

DNA of the CDR3: TGCGCCAGCAGCTTGGTGGGGTTAAAGCAGGACGAGCAGTACTTC. Its translation is CASSLVGLKQDEQYF. The chain is built from TRBV5-1 and TRBJ2-7; the D is unclear. The CDR3 runs to 15 residues. Germline V gives CDR1 SGHRS, CDR2 YFSETQ. V gave up 0 bases and J gave up 5 bases, with 15 bases separating them.

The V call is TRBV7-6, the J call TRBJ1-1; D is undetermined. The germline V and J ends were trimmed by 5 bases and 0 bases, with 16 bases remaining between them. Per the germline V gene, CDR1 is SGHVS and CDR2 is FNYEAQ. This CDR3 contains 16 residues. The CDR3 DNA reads TGTGCCAGCAGCGGGTTTACCGGAAGAATGAACACTGAAGCTTTCTTT. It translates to CASSGFTGRMNTEAFF.

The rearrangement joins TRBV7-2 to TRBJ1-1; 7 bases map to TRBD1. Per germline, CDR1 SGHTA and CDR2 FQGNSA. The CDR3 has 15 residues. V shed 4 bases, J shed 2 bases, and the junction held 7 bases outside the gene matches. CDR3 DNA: TGTGCCAGCAGCTCACGGACAGGAGGTAACACTGAAGCTTTCTTT. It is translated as CASSSRTGGNTEAFF.